This T cell receptor (beta chain) was captured by sequencing in a study of molecular identifiers for immune sequencing clone quantification. CDR3 size: 13 residues. Germline V gene lookup returns CDR1 MNHEY and CDR2 SVGEGT. A note on this clonotype: A much larger clone differs from this one at a single base, so this may be a read error.

TCRdb re-analysed the PCR reads in MiXCR, keeping a single row per CDR3 protein. The repertoire holds about 510,000 distinct CDR3 sequences, with around 23% as singletons. The sample comprised naive CD8+ T cells from blood, with Jurkat cell RNA spiked in. Indicated subset: FACS-sorted CD8+CD4-CCR7+CD45RA+ naive T cells. This rearrangement joins TRBV6-2 or TRBV6-3 to TRBJ1-1; possible D gene TRBD1, 6 bases. This receptor was taken from a human donor in good health. Some libraries in this study had Jurkat cell RNA spiked in. CDR3 sequence reads: CASSYSGQTEALF. The CDR3 nucleotides read TGTGCCAGCAGTTACTCCGGACAGACTGAAGCTCTCTTT.